This T cell receptor beta chain is from a study of radiotherapy plus CTLA-4 blockade in lung cancer. Using immunoSEQ multiplex PCR, the repertoire was profiled, and TCRdb retains in-frame clones only, with some absent. Of 45,000 or so clones listed, less than 85% are singletons. The study's findings and limits: Reports identified early blood T cell clone dynamics, with interferon-beta, as the best response predictor.

Germline V gene sequence: CDR1 MRHNA, CDR2 SNTAGT. This CDR3 has 16 amino acids. On this clone itself: Its antigen is still unknown. The junction differs from germline at one of its ends, possibly a read error.

The V and J genes are TRBV6-4 and TRBJ1-6; TRBD1 aligns across 8 bases. Sequences were derived from peripheral blood, sampled from a patient treated with radiotherapy plus ipilimumab. This receptor was taken from a human donor with non-small cell lung cancer who had stable disease on radiotherapy plus ipilimumab. CDR3 residues: CASSLTGASDNSPLHF. The CDR3 nucleotides are TGTGCCAGCAGCTTGACAGGGGCCTCCGATAATTCACCCCTCCACTTT.